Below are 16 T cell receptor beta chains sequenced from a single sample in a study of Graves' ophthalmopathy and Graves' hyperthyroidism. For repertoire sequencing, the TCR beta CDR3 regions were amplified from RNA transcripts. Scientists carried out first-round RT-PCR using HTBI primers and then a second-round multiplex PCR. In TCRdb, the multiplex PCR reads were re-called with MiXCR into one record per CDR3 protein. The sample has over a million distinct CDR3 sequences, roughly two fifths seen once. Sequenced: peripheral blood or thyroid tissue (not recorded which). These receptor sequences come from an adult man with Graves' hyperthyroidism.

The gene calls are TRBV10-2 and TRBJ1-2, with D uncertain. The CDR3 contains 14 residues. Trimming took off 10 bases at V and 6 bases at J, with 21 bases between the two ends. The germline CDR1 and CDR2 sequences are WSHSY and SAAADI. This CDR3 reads CATEKTDGGNGYTF. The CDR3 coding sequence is TGCGCCACCGAAAAAACTGACGGAGGCAATGGCTACACCTTC.

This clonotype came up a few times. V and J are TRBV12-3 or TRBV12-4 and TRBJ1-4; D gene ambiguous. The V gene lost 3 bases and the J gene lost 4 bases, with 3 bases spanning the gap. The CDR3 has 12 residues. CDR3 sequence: CASSLINEKLFF. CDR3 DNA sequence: TGTGCCAGCAGTTTGATTAATGAAAAACTGTTTTTT.

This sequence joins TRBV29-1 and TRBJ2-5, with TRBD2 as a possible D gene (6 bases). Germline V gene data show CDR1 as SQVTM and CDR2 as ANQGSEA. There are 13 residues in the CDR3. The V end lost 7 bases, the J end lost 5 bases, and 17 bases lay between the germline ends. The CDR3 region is CSGTPSGEETQYF. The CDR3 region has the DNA TGCAGCGGGACCCCATCGGGGGAGGAGACCCAGTACTTC. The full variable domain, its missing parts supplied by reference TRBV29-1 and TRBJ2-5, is SAVISQKPSRDICQRGTSLTIQCQVDSQVTMMFWYRQQPGQSLTLIATANQGSEATYESGFVIDKFPISRPNLTFSTLTVSNMSPEDSSIYLCSGTPSGEETQYFGPGTRLLVL.

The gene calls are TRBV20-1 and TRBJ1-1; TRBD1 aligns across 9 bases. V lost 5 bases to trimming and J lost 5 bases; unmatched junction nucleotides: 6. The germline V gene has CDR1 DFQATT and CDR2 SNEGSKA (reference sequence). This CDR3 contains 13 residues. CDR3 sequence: CSAVDRGRTEAFF. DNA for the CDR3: TGCAGTGCTGTGGACAGGGGCCGTACTGAAGCTTTCTTT.

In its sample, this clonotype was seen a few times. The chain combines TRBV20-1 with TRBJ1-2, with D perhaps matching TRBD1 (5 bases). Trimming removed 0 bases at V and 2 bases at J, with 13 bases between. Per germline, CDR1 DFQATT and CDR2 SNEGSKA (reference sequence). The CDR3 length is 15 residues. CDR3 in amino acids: CSARDSAGSNYGYTF. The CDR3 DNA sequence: TGCAGTGCTAGAGATTCGGCAGGGTCCAACTATGGCTACACCTTC.

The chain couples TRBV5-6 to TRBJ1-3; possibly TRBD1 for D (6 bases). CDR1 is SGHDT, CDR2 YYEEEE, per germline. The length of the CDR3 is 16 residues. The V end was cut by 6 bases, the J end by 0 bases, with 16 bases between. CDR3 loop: CASIGTGSSSGNTIYF. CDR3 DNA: TGTGCCAGCATCGGAACAGGGTCCAGCTCTGGAAACACCATATATTTT.

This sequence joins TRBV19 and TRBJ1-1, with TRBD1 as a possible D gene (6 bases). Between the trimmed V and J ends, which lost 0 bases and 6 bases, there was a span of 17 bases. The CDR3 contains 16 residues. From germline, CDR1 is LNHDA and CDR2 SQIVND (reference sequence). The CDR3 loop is CASSIDGGKGGSEAFF. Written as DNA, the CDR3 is TGTGCCAGTAGTATAGATGGGGGGAAAGGGGGGTCTGAAGCTTTCTTT.

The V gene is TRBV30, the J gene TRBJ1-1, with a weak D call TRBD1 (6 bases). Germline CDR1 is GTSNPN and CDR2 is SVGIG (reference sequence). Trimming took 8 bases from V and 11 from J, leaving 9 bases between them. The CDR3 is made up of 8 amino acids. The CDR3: CAGTPAFF. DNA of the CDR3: TGTGCCGGGACACCGGCTTTCTTT.

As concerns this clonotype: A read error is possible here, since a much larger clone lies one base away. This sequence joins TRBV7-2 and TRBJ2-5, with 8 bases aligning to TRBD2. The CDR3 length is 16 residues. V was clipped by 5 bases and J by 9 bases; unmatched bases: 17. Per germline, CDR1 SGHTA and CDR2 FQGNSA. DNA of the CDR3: TGTGCCAGCAGCCCTCCGGGGGGGGTAGCGGGGCTGGCCCAGTACTTC. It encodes CASSPPGGVAGLAQYF.

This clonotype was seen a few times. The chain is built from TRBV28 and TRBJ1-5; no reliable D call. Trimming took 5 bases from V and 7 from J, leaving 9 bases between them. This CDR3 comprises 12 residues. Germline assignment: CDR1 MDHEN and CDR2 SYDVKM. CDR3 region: CASSASEQPQHF. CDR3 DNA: TGTGCCAGCAGTGCCTCGGAGCAGCCCCAGCATTTT.

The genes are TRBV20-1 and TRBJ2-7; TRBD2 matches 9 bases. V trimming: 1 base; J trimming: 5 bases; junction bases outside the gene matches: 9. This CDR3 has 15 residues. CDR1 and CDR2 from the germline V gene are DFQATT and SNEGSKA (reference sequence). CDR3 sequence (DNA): TGCAGTGCTAGAGCGGAGCGGGAGGCCGCCCACGAGCAGTACTTC. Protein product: CSARAEREAAHEQYF.

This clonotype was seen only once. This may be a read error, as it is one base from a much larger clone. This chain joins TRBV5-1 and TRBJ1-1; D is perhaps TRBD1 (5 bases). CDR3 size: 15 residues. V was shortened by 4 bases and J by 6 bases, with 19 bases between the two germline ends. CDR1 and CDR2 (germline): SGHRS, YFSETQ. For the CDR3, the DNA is TGCGCCAGCAGCCCGGCACCGGCTCGGGACGCTGAAGCTTTCTTT. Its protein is CASSPAPARDAEAFF.

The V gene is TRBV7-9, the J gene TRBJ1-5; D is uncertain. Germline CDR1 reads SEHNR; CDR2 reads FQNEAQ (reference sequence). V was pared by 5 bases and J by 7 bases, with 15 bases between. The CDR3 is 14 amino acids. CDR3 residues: CASSTQAMFQPQHF. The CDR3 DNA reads TGTGCCAGCAGCACCCAAGCTATGTTCCAGCCCCAGCATTTT.

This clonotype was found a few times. The CDR3 DNA reads as TGTGCCAGCAGCCAAGAGATAGGGGCTGGAAACACCATATATTTT. Translated, it gives CASSQEIGAGNTIYF. This chain uses TRBV14 with TRBJ1-3, with D possibly being TRBD1 (5 bases). The CDR3 loop spans 15 amino acids. The germline V and J ends were trimmed by 0 bases and 2 bases, with 8 bases remaining between them. CDR1 is SGHDN, CDR2 FVKESK, per germline.

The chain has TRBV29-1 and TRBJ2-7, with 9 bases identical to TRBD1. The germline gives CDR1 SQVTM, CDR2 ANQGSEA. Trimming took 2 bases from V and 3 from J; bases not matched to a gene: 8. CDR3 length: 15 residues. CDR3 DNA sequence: TGCAGCGTTGAATTTACGGGACAGGGACACTACGAGCAGTACTTC. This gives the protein CSVEFTGQGHYEQYF.

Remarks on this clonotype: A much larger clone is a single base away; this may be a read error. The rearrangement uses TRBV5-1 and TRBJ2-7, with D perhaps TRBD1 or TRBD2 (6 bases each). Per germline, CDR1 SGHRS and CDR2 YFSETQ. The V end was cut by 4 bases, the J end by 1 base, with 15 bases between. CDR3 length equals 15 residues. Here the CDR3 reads CASSQDIGGSYEQYF. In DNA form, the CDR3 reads TGCGCCAGCAGCCAAGATATAGGGGGGTCCTACGAGCAGTACTTC. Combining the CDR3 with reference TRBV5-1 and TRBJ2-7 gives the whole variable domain KAGVTQTPRYLIKTRGQQVTLSCSPISGHRSVSWYQQTPGQGLQFLFEYFSETQRNKGNFPGRFSGRQFSNSRSEMNVSTLELGDSALYLCASSQDIGGSYEQYFGPGTRLTVT.